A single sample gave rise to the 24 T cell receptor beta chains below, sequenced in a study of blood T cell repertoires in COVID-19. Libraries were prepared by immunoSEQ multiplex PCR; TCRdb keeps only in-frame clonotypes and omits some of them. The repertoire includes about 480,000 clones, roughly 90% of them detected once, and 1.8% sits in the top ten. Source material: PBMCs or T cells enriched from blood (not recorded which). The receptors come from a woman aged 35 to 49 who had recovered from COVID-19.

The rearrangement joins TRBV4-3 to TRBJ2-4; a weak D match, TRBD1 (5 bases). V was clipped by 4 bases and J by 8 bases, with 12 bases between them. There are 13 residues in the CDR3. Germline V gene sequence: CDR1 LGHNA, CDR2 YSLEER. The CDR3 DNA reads TGCGCCAGCAGCCTCGACAGAGGAGACATTCAGTACTTC. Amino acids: CASSLDRGDIQYF.

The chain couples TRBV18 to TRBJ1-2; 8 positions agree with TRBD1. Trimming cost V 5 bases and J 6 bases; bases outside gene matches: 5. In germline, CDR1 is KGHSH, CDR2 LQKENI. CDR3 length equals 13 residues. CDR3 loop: CASSRTGLDGYTF. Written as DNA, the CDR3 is TGTGCCAGCTCAAGGACAGGGCTCGATGGCTACACCTTC.

The CDR3: CASSPDRDRAVSGANVLTF. The CDR3 coding sequence is TGCGCCAGCAGCCCGGACCGGGACAGGGCCGTCTCTGGGGCCAACGTCCTGACTTTC. The gene calls are TRBV4-1 and TRBJ2-6; 9 nucleotides agree with TRBD1. The V segment lost 4 bases and the J segment 0 bases; nucleotides outside the gene matches: 10. This CDR3 comprises 19 residues. Germline loops: CDR1 MGHRA, CDR2 YSYEKL.

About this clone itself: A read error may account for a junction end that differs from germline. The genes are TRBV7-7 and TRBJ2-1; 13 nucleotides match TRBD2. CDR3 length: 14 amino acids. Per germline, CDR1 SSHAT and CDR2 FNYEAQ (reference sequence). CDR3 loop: CASSLAGTSGKQFF. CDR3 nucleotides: TGTGCTAGCAGCTTAGCGGGGACTAGCGGGAAGCAGTTCTTC. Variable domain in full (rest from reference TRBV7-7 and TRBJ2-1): GAGVSQSPRYKVTKRGQDVTLRCDPISSHATLYWYQQALGQGPEFLTYFNYEAQPDKSGLPSDRFSAERPEGSISTLTIQRTEQRDSAMYRCASSLAGTSGKQFFGPGTRLTVL.

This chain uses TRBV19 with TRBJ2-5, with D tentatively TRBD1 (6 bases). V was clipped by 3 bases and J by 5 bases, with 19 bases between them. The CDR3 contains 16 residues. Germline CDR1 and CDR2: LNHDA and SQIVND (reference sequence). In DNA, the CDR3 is TGTGCCAGTAGTATGGGGTCAGGGCTGAGGGGGGAGACCCAGTACTTC. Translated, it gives CASSMGSGLRGETQYF.

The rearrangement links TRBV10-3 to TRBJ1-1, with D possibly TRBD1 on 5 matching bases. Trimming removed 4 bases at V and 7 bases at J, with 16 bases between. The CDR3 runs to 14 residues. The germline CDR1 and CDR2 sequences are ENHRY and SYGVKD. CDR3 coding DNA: TGTGCCATCAGTGGCCCCCGGATGGGGGGTGAAGCTTTCTTT. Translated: CAISGPRMGGEAFF.

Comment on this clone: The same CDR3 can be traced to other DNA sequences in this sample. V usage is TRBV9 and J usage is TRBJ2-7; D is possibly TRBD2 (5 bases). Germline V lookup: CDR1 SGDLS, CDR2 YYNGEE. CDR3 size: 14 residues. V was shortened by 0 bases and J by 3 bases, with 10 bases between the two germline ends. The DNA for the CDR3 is TGTGCCAGCAGCGTAGGGGGAGAGAGCTACGAGCAGTACTTC. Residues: CASSVGGESYEQYF.

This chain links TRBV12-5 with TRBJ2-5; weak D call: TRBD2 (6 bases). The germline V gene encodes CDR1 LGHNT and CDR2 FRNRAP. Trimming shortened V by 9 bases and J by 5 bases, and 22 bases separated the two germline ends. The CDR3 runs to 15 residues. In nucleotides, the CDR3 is TGTGCTAGCGGGAGTCAGCGGGCAGGGTGGGAGACCCAGTACTTC. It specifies CASGSQRAGWETQYF.

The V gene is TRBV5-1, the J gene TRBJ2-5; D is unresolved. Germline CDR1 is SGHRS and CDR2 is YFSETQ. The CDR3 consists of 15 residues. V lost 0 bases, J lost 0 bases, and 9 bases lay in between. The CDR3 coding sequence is TGCGCCAGCAGCTTGGGGCATACGTACCAAGAGACCCAGTACTTC. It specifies CASSLGHTYQETQYF.

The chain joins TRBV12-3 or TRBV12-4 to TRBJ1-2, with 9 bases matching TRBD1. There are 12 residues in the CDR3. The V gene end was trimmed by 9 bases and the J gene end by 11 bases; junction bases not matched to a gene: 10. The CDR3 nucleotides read TGTGCCAGTACCCGGGACAGGGTAGCATACACCTTC. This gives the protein CASTRDRVAYTF.

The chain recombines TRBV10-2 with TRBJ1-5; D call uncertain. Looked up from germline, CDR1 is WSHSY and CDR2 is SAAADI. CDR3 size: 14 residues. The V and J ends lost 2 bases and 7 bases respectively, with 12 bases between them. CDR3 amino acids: CASSEVSGLQPQHF. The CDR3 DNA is TGCGCCAGCAGTGAGGTATCGGGGTTACAGCCCCAGCATTTT.

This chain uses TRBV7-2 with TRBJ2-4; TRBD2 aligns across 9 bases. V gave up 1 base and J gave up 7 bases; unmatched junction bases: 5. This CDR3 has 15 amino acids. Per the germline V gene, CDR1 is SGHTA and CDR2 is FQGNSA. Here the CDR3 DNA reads TGTGCCAGCAGCTTAGGAGGTAGCGGGAGTAACATTCAGTACTTC. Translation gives CASSLGGSGSNIQYF.

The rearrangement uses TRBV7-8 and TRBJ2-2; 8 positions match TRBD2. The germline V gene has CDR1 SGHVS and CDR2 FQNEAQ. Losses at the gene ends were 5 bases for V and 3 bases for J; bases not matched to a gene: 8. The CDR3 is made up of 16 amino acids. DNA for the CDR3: TGTGCCAGCAGCGAAGAGCGGGAGTCGGACACCGGGGAGCTGTTTTTT. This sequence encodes CASSEERESDTGELFF.

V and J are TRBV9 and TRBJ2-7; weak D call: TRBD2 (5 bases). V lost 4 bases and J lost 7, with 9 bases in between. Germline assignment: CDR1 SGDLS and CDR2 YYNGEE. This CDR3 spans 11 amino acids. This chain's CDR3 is CASSRDGEQYF. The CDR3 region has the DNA TGTGCCAGCAGCCGGGATGGTGAGCAGTACTTC.

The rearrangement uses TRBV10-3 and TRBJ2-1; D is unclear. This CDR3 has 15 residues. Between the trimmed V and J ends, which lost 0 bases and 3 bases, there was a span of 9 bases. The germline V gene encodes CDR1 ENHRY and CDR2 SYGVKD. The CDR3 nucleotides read TGTGCCATCAGTGAGTCGAGAGCTGGCTACAATGAGCAGTTCTTC. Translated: CAISESRAGYNEQFF.

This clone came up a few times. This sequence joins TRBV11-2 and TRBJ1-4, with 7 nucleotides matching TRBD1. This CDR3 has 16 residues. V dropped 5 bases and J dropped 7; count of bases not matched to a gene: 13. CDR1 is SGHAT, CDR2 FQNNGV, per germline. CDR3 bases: TGTGCCAGCAGCCTGACAGGGCCAACGTCCGGTGAAAAACTGTTTTTT. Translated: CASSLTGPTSGEKLFF.

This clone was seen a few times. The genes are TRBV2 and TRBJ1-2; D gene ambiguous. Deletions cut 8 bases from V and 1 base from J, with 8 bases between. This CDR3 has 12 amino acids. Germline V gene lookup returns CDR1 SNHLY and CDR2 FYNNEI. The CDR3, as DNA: TGTGCCAGCGACATGGGTAACTATGGCTACACCTTC. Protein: CASDMGNYGYTF.

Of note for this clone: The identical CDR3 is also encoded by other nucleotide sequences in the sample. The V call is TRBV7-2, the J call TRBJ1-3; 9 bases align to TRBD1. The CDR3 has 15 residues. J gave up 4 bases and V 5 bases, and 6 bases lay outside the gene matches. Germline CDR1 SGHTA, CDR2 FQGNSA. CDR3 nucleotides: TGTGCCAGCAGCCCTGGACAGGGGAGGGGAAACACCATATATTTT. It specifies CASSPGQGRGNTIYF.

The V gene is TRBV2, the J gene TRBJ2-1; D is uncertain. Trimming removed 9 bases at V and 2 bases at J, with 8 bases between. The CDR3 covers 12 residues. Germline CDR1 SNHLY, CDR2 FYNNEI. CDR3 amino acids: CASTTTYNEQFF. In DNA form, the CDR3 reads TGTGCCAGTACGACAACCTACAATGAGCAGTTCTTC. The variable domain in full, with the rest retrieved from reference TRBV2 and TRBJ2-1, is EPEVTQTPSHQVTQMGQEVILRCVPISNHLYFYWYRQILGQKVEFLVSFYNNEISEKSEIFDDQFSVERPDGSNFTLKIRSTKLEDSAMYFCASTTTYNEQFFGPGTRLTVL.

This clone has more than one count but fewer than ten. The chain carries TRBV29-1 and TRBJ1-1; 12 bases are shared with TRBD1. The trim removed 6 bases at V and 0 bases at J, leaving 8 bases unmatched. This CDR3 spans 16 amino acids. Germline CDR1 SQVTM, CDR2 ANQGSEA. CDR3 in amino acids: CSVPTGTGGMNTEAFF. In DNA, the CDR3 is TGCAGCGTACCCACCGGGACAGGGGGCATGAACACTGAAGCTTTCTTT.

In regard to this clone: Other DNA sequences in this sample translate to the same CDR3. CDR3 in amino acids: CASSQDSRGYYGYTF. The CDR3 nucleotides read TGCGCCAGCAGCCAAGATAGTAGGGGATACTATGGCTACACCTTC. This chain joins TRBV4-1 and TRBJ1-2, with D possibly matching TRBD1 (5 bases). This CDR3 is 15 amino acids long. The germline V gene encodes CDR1 MGHRA and CDR2 YSYEKL. Trimming took off 0 bases at V and 3 bases at J, with 11 bases between the two ends.

The CDR3 nucleotides are TGTGCCAGCAGTTTATCGGGGGGTCCCGAGCAGTACTTC. This gives the protein CASSLSGGPEQYF. The rearrangement links TRBV27 to TRBJ2-7; a weak D match, TRBD2 (6 bases). The CDR3 runs to 13 residues. Germline V CDR1 and CDR2: MNHEY, SMNVEV (reference sequence). V shed 0 bases and J shed 6 bases, with 9 bases lying between them.

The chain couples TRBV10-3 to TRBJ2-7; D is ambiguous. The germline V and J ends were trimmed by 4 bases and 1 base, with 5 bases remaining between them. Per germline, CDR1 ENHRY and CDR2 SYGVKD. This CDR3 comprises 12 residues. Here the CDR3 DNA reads TGTGCCATCAGTGGTCCTTCCTACGAGCAGTACTTC. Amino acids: CAISGPSYEQYF.

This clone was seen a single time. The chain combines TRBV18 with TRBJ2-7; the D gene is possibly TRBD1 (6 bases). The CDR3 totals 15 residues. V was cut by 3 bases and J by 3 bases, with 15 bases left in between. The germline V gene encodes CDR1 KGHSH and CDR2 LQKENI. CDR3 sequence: CASSPSQGSSYEQYF. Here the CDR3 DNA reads TGTGCCAGCTCACCCTCGCAGGGGTCGAGCTACGAGCAGTACTTC. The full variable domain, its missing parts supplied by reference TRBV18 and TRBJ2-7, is NAGVMQNPRHLVRRRGQEARLRCSPMKGHSHVYWYRQLPEEGLKFMVYLQKENIIDESGMPKERFSAEFPKEGPSILRIQQVVRGDSAAYFCASSPSQGSSYEQYFGPGTRLTVT.